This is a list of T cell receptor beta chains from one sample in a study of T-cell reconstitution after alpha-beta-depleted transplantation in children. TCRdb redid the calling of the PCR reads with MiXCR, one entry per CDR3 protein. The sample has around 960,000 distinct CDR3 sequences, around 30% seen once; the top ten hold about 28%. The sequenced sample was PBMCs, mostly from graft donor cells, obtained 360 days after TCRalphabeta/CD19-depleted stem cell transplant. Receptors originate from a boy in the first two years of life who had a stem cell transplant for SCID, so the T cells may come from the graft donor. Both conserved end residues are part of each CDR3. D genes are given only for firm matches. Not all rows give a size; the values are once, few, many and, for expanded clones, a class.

DNA: TGTGCCAGCAGTTCCCAGGTGGCGAACACCGGGGAGCTGTTTTTT
CDR3: CASSSQVANTGELFF
J: TRBJ2-2
V: TRBV12-3/TRBV12-4
length: 15
size: NA
D: NA

DNA: TGTGCCAGCATCCCAGGGGGAGGGGGGAGGGTGGTGGCCAACGTCCTGACTTTC
CDR3: CASIPGGGGRVVANVLTF
J: TRBJ2-6
V: TRBV7-8
length: 18
size: NA
D: NA

DNA: TGTGCCAGCAGAGACAACAGGGCTGGGGCCAACGTCCTGACTTTC
CDR3: CASRDNRAGANVLTF
J: TRBJ2-6
V: TRBV7-3
length: 15
size: NA
D: NA

DNA: TGCGCCAGCAGCCCTACCGTGACAGGGTCCTACAATGAGCAGTTCTTC
CDR3: CASSPTVTGSYNEQFF
J: TRBJ2-1
V: TRBV5-1
length: 16
size: few
D: TRBD1

DNA: TGTGCCAGTCCAGCAGTTGTGGCTGGAAACACCATATATTTT
CDR3: CASPAVVAGNTIYF
J: TRBJ1-3
V: TRBV5-5
length: 14
size: few
D: NA

DNA: TGCAGTGCTCCTCGGGACGGTAATGGCTACACCTTC
CDR3: CSAPRDGNGYTF
J: TRBJ1-2
V: TRBV20-1
length: 12
size: NA
D: NA

DNA: TGTGCCAGCACTCCAGGGGTCACCGGGGAGCTGTTTTTT
CDR3: CASTPGVTGELFF
J: TRBJ2-2
V: TRBV18
length: 13
size: many
D: NA

DNA: TGTGCCAGTCGGCAGGGACTAGCGGGGGGGTCGGCCGGGGAGCTGTTTTTT
CDR3: CASRQGLAGGSAGELFF
J: TRBJ2-2
V: TRBV19
length: 17
size: few
D: TRBD2

DNA: TGTGCCAGCAGCTTGACATTGCCCGTTCTAAGGGCCAACGTCCTGACTTTC
CDR3: CASSLTLPVLRANVLTF
J: TRBJ2-6
V: TRBV5-5
length: 17
size: NA
D: NA

DNA: TGCAGCGCCTACACCCTAGCGGGGGGTTCCAATGAGCAGTTCTTC
CDR3: CSAYTLAGGSNEQFF
J: TRBJ2-1
V: TRBV29-1
length: 15
size: NA
D: TRBD2

DNA: TGTGCCAGCAGCCTGACTGGGACGGAGCCCTACGAGCAGTACTTC
CDR3: CASSLTGTEPYEQYF
J: TRBJ2-7
V: TRBV3-1
length: 15
size: NA
D: NA

DNA: TGCAGCGTGGGACTCAGGGGGCGAAACACTGAAGCTTTCTTT
CDR3: CSVGLRGRNTEAFF
J: TRBJ1-1
V: TRBV29-1
length: 14
size: few
D: TRBD1

DNA: TGTGCCAGCAGCCAAGACGGCAGTAATAATGAAAAACTGTTTTTT
CDR3: CASSQDGSNNEKLFF
J: TRBJ1-4
V: TRBV4-2
length: 15
size: few
D: NA

DNA: TGCGCCAGCCCCGTTTGGGGTAAGGACATTCAGTACTTC
CDR3: CASPVWGKDIQYF
J: TRBJ2-4
V: TRBV4-3
length: 13
size: NA
D: NA

DNA: TGTGCCACCCGGGACTCGCGACAAGAGACCCAGTACTTC
CDR3: CATRDSRQETQYF
J: TRBJ2-5
V: TRBV24-1
length: 13
size: few
D: NA

DNA: TGTGCCATCAGTGACCTTGACATTATACGCGAGCAGTACTTC
CDR3: CAISDLDIIREQYF
J: TRBJ2-7
V: TRBV10-3
length: 14
size: many
D: NA

DNA: TGCGCCAGCAGCACCGGCCAGAACGGAAACTACGAGCAGTACTTC
CDR3: CASSTGQNGNYEQYF
J: TRBJ2-7
V: TRBV5-1
length: 15
size: NA
D: NA

DNA: TGTGCCAGCAGACGGGACGGTGGCTATGGCTACACCTTC
CDR3: CASRRDGGYGYTF
J: TRBJ1-2
V: TRBV11-2
length: 13
size: NA
D: NA

DNA: TGTGCCAGCAGTTCCTTGACAGGGGGCGCTTCTGGGGCCAACGTCCTGACTTTC
CDR3: CASSSLTGGASGANVLTF
J: TRBJ2-6
V: TRBV6-5
length: 18
size: few
D: TRBD1

DNA: TGTGCCAGCAGGCTCACTGCAGATACGCAGTATTTT
CDR3: CASRLTADTQYF
J: TRBJ2-3
V: TRBV25-1
length: 12
size: few
D: NA

DNA: TGTGCCAGCAGCTTCGGGACTCCCCTAATCTCCTACGAGCAGTACTTC
CDR3: CASSFGTPLISYEQYF
J: TRBJ2-7
V: TRBV7-2
length: 16
size: NA
D: NA

DNA: TGTGCCAGCGGGGGGGCCGGGAACACTGAAGCTTTCTTT
CDR3: CASGGAGNTEAFF
J: TRBJ1-1
V: TRBV12-3/TRBV12-4
length: 13
size: once
D: NA

DNA: TGTGCCATCAGTGAGTCGGAAGCAGGGGAGACCCAGTACTTC
CDR3: CAISESEAGETQYF
J: TRBJ2-5
V: TRBV10-3
length: 14
size: NA
D: NA

DNA: TGCGCCAGCAGCTTGGCTAGCGGGGGGTTCCAAGAGACCCAGTACTTC
CDR3: CASSLASGGFQETQYF
J: TRBJ2-5
V: TRBV5-1
length: 16
size: NA
D: TRBD2

DNA: TGCAGCGTTGTAGACAGGGGGACCTATGGCTACACCTTC
CDR3: CSVVDRGTYGYTF
J: TRBJ1-2
V: TRBV29-1
length: 13
size: few
D: TRBD1

DNA: TGTGCCAGCAGCCTCAGTAGCGGGGGGGCCGGAGATACGCAGTATTTT
CDR3: CASSLSSGGAGDTQYF
J: TRBJ2-3
V: TRBV7-6
length: 16
size: NA
D: TRBD2

DNA: TGTGCCAGCAGCCAAGGGAGCCACTACGAGCAGTACTTC
CDR3: CASSQGSHYEQYF
J: TRBJ2-7
V: TRBV3-1
length: 13
size: NA
D: NA

DNA: TGTGCCAGCAGCCCCGGCGGGACTAGCGGGGTCTCAAGCGAGCAGTTCTTC
CDR3: CASSPGGTSGVSSEQFF
J: TRBJ2-1
V: TRBV13
length: 17
size: NA
D: TRBD2

DNA: TGCAGCGTCGCCCGGGGACCGAACAAAAACATTCAGTACTTC
CDR3: CSVARGPNKNIQYF
J: TRBJ2-4
V: TRBV29-1
length: 14
size: many
D: NA

DNA: TGTGCCAGCAGTTTATACCCCCTGGGGGGGGTGTACAATGAGCAGTTCTTC
CDR3: CASSLYPLGGVYNEQFF
J: TRBJ2-1
V: TRBV28
length: 17
size: few
D: TRBD2

DNA: TGCGCCAGCAGCCAAGATGAAGGTCAAGGCGGAAACACCATATATTTT
CDR3: CASSQDEGQGGNTIYF
J: TRBJ1-3
V: TRBV4-3
length: 16
size: NA
D: NA

DNA: TGTGCCAGCAGTTACTCGATGGGTGGGGAGCTGTTTTTT
CDR3: CASSYSMGGELFF
J: TRBJ2-2
V: TRBV6-6
length: 13
size: few
D: NA

DNA: TGTGCCAGCACTCTGGGGCAGGGGAACTACGAGCAGTACTTC
CDR3: CASTLGQGNYEQYF
J: TRBJ2-7
V: TRBV12-3/TRBV12-4
length: 14
size: NA
D: NA

DNA: TGTGCCAGCAAATGGACAGGGGGCGGAACTGAAGCTTTCTTT
CDR3: CASKWTGGGTEAFF
J: TRBJ1-1
V: TRBV12-3/TRBV12-4
length: 14
size: NA
D: TRBD1

DNA: TGCGCCAGCAGCGAATATCCGTGGGGACAGGGACCTTCCTACAATGAGCAGTTCTTC
CDR3: CASSEYPWGQGPSYNEQFF
J: TRBJ2-1
V: TRBV4-3
length: 19
size: NA
D: TRBD1

DNA: TGTGCCAGCTCACCACTTGCAGCAGTCACAGATACGCAGTATTTT
CDR3: CASSPLAAVTDTQYF
J: TRBJ2-3
V: TRBV18
length: 15
size: NA
D: NA

DNA: TGCAGTGCTAGAGTTAAGGGGCCGCAGGGACTAGTGGGTGGGAGGAGGACAGATACGCAGTATTTT
CDR3: CSARVKGPQGLVGGRRTDTQYF
J: TRBJ2-3
V: TRBV20-1
length: 22
size: NA
D: TRBD2

DNA: TGTGCCAGCAGCGTCGGACAGTATGGCTACACCTTC
CDR3: CASSVGQYGYTF
J: TRBJ1-2
V: TRBV28
length: 12
size: NA
D: NA

DNA: TGCAGCGTTGTGGGAGACAAAGGGAAGACCTACGAGCAGTACTTC
CDR3: CSVVGDKGKTYEQYF
J: TRBJ2-7
V: TRBV29-1
length: 15
size: NA
D: NA

DNA: TGTGCCAGTAAGGGGGAGAGCAATCAGCCCCAGCATTTT
CDR3: CASKGESNQPQHF
J: TRBJ1-5
V: TRBV19
length: 13
size: NA
D: NA

DNA: TGTGCCAGCTCATCAACTAGCGGTTACAATGAGCAGTTCTTC
CDR3: CASSSTSGYNEQFF
J: TRBJ2-1
V: TRBV18
length: 14
size: NA
D: TRBD2

DNA: TGTGCCAGCAGTTTAGGGACGGTCCTACTCGAGCAGTACTTC
CDR3: CASSLGTVLLEQYF
J: TRBJ2-7
V: TRBV12-3/TRBV12-4
length: 14
size: NA
D: NA

DNA: TGTGCTAGTGCCCCGGGACACTCCCAAGAGACCCAGTACTTC
CDR3: CASAPGHSQETQYF
J: TRBJ2-5
V: TRBV12-5
length: 14
size: few
D: NA

DNA: TGCAGTGCTAGAAGGGCGGGGGGGCGTACAGATACGCAGTATTTT
CDR3: CSARRAGGRTDTQYF
J: TRBJ2-3
V: TRBV20-1
length: 15
size: NA
D: TRBD2